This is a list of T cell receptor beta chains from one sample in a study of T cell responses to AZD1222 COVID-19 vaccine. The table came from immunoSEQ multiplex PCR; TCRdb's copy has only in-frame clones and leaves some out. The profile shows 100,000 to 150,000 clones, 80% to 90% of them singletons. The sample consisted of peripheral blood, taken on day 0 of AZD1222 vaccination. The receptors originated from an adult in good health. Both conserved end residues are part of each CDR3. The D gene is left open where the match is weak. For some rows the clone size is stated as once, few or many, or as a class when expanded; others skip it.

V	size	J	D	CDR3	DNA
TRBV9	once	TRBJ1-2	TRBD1	CASSGQGLDYGYTF	TGTGCCAGCAGTGGACAGGGTTTAGACTATGGCTACACCTTC
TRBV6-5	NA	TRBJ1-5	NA	CATKGQPQHF	TGTGCCACTAAAGGGCAGCCCCAGCATTTT
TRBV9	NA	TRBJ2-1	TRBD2	CASSPRSSGGQSYNEQFF	TGTGCCAGCAGCCCCCGGTCTAGCGGGGGGCAATCCTACAATGAGCAGTTCTTC
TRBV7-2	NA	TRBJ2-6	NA	CASSSGFGGGANVLTF	TGTGCCAGCAGCTCGGGGTTTGGTGGCGGGGCCAACGTCCTGACTTTC
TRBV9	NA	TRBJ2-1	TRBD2	CASSLGLAGDEQFF	TGTGCCAGCAGCCTGGGACTAGCGGGTGATGAGCAGTTCTTC
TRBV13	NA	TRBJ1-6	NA	CASSLGRNSPLHF	TGTGCCAGCAGCTTAGGCCGTAATTCACCCCTCCACTTT
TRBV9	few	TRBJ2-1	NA	CASRGGGNEQFF	TGTGCCAGCAGGGGAGGGGGCAATGAGCAGTTCTTC
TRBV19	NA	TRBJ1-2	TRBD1	CASSKLAGGFNYGYTF	TGTGCCAGTAGTAAACTGGCAGGGGGCTTTAACTATGGCTACACCTTC
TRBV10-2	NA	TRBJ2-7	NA	CASSGHRGSEQYF	TGCGCCAGCAGTGGCCACCGGGGATCCGAGCAGTACTTC
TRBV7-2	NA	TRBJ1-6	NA	CASSLGGGASPLPLHF	TGTGCCAGCAGCTTAGGGGGGGGCGCTTCCCCCCTCCCCCTCCACTTT
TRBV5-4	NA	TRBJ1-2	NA	CASSLGQTYYGYTF	TGTGCCAGCAGCTTGGGACAGACGTACTATGGCTACACCTTC
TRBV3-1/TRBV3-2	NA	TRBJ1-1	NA	CASSQDALNTEAFF	TGTGCCAGCAGCCAAGACGCCCTGAACACTGAAGCTTTCTTT
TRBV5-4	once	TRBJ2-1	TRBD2	CASSLIGGGSYNEQFF	TGTGCCAGCAGCTTGATCGGGGGGGGTTCCTACAATGAGCAGTTCTTC
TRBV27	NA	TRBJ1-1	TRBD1	CASSLFSTGVGYTEAFF	TGTGCCAGCAGTTTATTTTCCACAGGGGTAGGGTACACTGAAGCTTTCTTT
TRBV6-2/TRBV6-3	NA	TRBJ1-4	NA	CASSVTYGADEKLFF	TGTGCCAGCAGCGTTACGTACGGGGCTGATGAAAAACTGTTTTTT
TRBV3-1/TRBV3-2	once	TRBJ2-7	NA	CASSQEIWDRTYEQYF	TGTGCCAGCAGCCAAGAAATCTGGGACCGAACCTACGAGCAGTACTTC
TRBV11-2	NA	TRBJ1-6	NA	CASSLDRTQPLHF	TGTGCCAGCAGCTTAGATCGGACCCAGCCCCTCCACTTT
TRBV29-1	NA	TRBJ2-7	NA	CSVLTGASYEQYF	TGCAGCGTTCTGACCGGGGCTTCCTACGAGCAGTACTTC
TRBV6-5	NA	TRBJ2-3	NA	CASSSDADTQYF	TGTGCCAGCAGTTCCGACGCAGATACGCAGTATTTT
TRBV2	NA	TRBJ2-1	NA	CASSTELYNEQFF	TGTGCCAGCAGTACAGAGTTGTACAATGAGCAGTTCTTC
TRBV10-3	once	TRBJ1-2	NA	CAISEAGQTHHYGYTF	TGTGCCATCAGTGAGGCGGGACAAACCCACCACTATGGCTACACCTTC
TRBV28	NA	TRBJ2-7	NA	CASSFSRESVNEQYF	TGTGCCAGCAGTTTTAGCCGGGAGAGTGTGAACGAGCAGTACTTC
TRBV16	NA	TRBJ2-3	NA	CASSYRSDTQYF	TGTGCCAGCAGCTATAGGTCAGATACGCAGTATTTT
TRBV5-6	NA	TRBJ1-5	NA	CASSFGGQSNQPQHF	TGTGCCAGCAGCTTCGGGGGGCAGAGCAATCAGCCCCAGCATTTT
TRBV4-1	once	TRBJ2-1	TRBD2	CASTLPEGLAGRPEQFF	TGCGCCAGCACCCTTCCGGAAGGACTAGCGGGGAGACCTGAGCAGTTCTTC
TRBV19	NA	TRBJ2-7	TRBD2	CATGARGAVWEQYF	TGTGCCACGGGCGCGCGGGGGGCAGTTTGGGAGCAGTACTTC
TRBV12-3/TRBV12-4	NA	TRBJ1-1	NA	CASSWDYGTEAFF	TGTGCCAGCAGTTGGGATTATGGCACTGAAGCTTTCTTT
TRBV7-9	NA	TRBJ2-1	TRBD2	CASSHWTSGGVSSYNEQFF	TGTGCCAGCAGCCACTGGACTAGCGGGGGGGTGAGCTCCTACAATGAGCAGTTCTTC
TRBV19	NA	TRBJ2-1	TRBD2	CASSTRTSGRRRYNEQFF	TGTGCCAGTAGTACCCGGACTAGCGGGAGGAGAAGGTACAATGAGCAGTTCTTC
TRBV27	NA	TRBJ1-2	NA	CASSLGTHYGYTF	TGTGCCAGCAGTTTAGGGACGCACTATGGCTACACCTTC
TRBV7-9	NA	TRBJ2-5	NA	CASGLLQETQYF	TGTGCCAGCGGGCTTCTGCAAGAGACCCAGTACTTC
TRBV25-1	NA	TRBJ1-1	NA	CASSESKAGWDTEAFF	TGTGCCAGCAGTGAATCTAAGGCAGGGTGGGACACTGAAGCTTTCTTT
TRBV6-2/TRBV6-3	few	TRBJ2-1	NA	CASSRSGNYNEQFF	TGTGCCAGCAGTCGCTCGGGGAACTACAATGAGCAGTTCTTC
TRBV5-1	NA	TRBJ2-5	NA	CASRGETQYF	TGCGCCAGCAGGGGGGAGACCCAGTACTTC
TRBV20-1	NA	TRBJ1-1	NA	CSARQGTEAFF	TGCAGTGCTAGGCAGGGGACTGAAGCTTTCTTT
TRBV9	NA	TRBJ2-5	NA	CASSVEGASETQYF	TGTGCCAGCAGCGTAGAAGGGGCATCGGAGACCCAGTACTTC
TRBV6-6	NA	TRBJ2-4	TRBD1	CASSRRQGLETRAKNIQYF	TGTGCCAGCAGTCGTCGACAGGGGCTAGAAACACGAGCCAAAAACATTCAGTACTTC
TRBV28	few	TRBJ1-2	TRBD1	CAAKRQGANYGYTF	TGTGCCGCAAAACGACAGGGGGCGAACTATGGCTACACCTTC
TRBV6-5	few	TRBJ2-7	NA	CASSFPGSSYEQYF	TGTGCCAGCAGTTTTCCCGGGAGCTCCTACGAGCAGTACTTC
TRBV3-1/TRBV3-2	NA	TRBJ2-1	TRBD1	CASSQVPATGGGNEQFF	TGTGCCAGCAGCCAAGTTCCGGCGACAGGGGGGGGCAATGAGCAGTTCTTC
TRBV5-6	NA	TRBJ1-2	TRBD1	CASSLLAGGAYGYTF	TGTGCCAGCAGCTTGTTGGCAGGGGGCGCGTATGGCTACACCTTC
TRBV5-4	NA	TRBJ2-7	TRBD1	CASSLAGTDYEQYF	TGTGCCAGCAGCTTGGCCGGGACAGATTACGAGCAGTACTTC
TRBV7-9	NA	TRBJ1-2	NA	CASSLDAGGDGYTF	TGTGCCAGCAGCTTAGATGCGGGGGGCGATGGCTACACCTTC
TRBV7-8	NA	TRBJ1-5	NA	CASSLVSTGLWQPQHF	TGTGCCAGCAGCTTAGTTAGCACAGGGTTGTGGCAGCCCCAGCATTTT
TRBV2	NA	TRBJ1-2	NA	CASTNIQTEARGCF	TGTGCCAGCACCAACATCCAAACAGAAGCTCGTGGTTGCTTC
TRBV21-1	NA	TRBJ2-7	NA	CASSTRQGYFYEQYF	TGTGCCAGCAGCACTCGACAGGGATACTTCTACGAGCAGTACTTC
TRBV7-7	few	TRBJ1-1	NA	CASSLTVNTEAFF	TGTGCCAGCAGCTTGACGGTGAACACTGAAGCTTTCTTT
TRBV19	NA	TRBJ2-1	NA	CASSRGSEQFF	TGTGCCAGTAGTCGGGGCTCCGAGCAGTTCTTC
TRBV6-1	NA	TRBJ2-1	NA	CASSGVGPGAPALYNEQFF	TGTGCCAGCAGTGGCGTGGGCCCAGGGGCCCCGGCCCTCTACAATGAGCAGTTCTTC
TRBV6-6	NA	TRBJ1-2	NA	CASSFDRTSNYGYTF	TGTGCCAGCAGCTTTGACAGGACCTCCAACTATGGCTACACCTTC
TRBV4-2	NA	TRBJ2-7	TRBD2	CASSQRGAGGTSYEQYF	TGTGCCAGCAGCCAGAGGGGAGCGGGGGGAACCTCCTACGAGCAGTACTTC
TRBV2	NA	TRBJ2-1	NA	CASRDSSYNEQFF	TGTGCCAGCAGGGATAGCTCCTACAATGAGCAGTTCTTC
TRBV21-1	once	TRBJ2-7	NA	CAGGGLAGGNEQYF	TGTGCCGGGGGGGGACTAGCGGGAGGAAACGAGCAGTACTTC
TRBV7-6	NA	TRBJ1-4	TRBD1	CASSPGTGGINEKLFF	TGTGCCAGCAGCCCGGGAACAGGGGGCATTAATGAAAAACTGTTTTTT
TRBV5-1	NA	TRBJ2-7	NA	CASSLAGVREQYF	TGCGCCAGCAGCTTGGCGGGTGTTCGGGAGCAGTACTTC
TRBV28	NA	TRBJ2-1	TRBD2	CASSPGTSGASLYNEQFF	TGTGCCAGCAGTCCCGGGACTAGCGGGGCCTCCCTTTACAATGAGCAGTTCTTC
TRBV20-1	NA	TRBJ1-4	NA	CSADRNEKLFF	TGCAGTGCGGACAGAAATGAAAAACTGTTTTTT
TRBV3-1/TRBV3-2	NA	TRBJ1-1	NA	CASSQVGVAWAEAFF	TGTGCCAGCAGCCAAGTAGGGGTCGCCTGGGCCGAAGCTTTCTTT
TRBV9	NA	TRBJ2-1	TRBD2	CASSPGLATNNEQFF	TGTGCCAGCAGCCCCGGACTAGCGACCAACAATGAGCAGTTCTTC
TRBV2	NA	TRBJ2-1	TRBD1	CASSVYRGQGEQFF	TGTGCCAGCAGTGTCTACCGGGGACAGGGAGAGCAGTTCTTC